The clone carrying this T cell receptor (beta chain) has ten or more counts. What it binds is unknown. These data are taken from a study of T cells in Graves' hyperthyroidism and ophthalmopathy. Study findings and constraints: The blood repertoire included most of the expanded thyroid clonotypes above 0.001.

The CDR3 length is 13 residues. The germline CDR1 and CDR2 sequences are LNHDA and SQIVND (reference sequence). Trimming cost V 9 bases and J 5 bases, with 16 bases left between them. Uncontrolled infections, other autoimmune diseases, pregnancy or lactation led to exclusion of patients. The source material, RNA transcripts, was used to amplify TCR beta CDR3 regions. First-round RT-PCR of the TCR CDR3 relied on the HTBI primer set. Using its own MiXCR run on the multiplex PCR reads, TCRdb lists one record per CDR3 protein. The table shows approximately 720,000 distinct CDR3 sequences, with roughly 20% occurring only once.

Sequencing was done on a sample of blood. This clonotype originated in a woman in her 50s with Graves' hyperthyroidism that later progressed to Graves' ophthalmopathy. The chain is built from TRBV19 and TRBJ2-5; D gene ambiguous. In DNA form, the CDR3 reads TGTGCCAGCAAATCCAGGAGCTCGGAGACCCAGTACTTC. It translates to CASKSRSSETQYF.